This T cell receptor beta chain was observed in a study of CD8+ T cells in alopecia areata. Treatment meaning: oral pan-JAK inhibitor, 5-10 mg twice daily. As the sequencing template, cDNA was produced by extracting RNA and reverse transcribing it. Using immunoSEQ multiplex PCR, the repertoire was profiled, and TCRdb retains in-frame clones only, with some absent. The table has about 140,000 clones, approximately 86% seen once. Germline CDR1 reads MNHEY; CDR2 reads SMNVEV (reference sequence). Trimming stripped 2 bases from V and 1 base from J, with 8 bases between. The CDR3 loop spans 14 amino acids. This clone was seen once.

Sequencing was performed on CD8+ T cells sorted from blood, taken at week 4, from a patient treated with tofacitinib. The chain carries TRBV27 and TRBJ1-1; a possible D gene is TRBD1 (6 bases). The clonotype comes from a human donor with alopecia areata. CDR3 sequence: CASSLQGRNTEAFF. For the CDR3, the DNA is TGTGCCAGCAGTTTACAGGGGCGGAACACTGAAGCTTTCTTT.